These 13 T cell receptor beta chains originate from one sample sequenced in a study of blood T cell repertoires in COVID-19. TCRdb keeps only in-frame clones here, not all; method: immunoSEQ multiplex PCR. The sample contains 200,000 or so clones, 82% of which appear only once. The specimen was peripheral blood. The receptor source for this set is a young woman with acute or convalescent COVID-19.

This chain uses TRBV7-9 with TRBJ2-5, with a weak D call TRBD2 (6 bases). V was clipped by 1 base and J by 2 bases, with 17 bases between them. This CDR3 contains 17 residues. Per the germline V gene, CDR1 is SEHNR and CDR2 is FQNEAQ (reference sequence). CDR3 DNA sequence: TGTGCCAGCAGCTTAGTCGGAGTAGCGGCGCTTCAAGAGACCCAGTACTTC. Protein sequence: CASSLVGVAALQETQYF.

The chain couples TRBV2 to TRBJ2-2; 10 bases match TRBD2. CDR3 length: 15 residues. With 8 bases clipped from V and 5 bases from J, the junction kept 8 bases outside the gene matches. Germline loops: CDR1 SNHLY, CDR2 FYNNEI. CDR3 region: CASGSSGRGTGELFF. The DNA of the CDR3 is TGTGCCAGCGGATCTAGCGGGAGAGGAACCGGGGAGCTGTTTTTT.

CDR3 sequence reads: CASSPSSNQPQHF. The CDR3 DNA reads as TGTGCCAGCAGCCCGAGTAGCAATCAGCCCCAGCATTTT. The rearrangement joins TRBV9 to TRBJ1-5; D unresolved. In germline, CDR1 is SGDLS, CDR2 YYNGEE. Trimming took off 4 bases at V and 0 bases at J, with 5 bases between the two ends. CDR3 length equals 13 residues.

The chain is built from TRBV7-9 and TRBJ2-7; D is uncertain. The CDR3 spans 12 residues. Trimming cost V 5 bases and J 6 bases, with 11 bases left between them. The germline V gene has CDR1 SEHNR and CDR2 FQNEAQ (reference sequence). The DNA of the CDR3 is TGTGCCAGCAGCCCAGATTGGGCCGAGCAGTACTTC. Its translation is CASSPDWAEQYF.

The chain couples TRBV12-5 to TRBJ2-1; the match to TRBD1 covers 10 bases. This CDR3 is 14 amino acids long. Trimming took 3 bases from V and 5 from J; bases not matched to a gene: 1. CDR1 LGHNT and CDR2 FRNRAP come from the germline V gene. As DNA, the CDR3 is TGTGCTAGTGGTTTTGGACAGGGGGACAATGAGCAGTTCTTC. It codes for CASGFGQGDNEQFF.

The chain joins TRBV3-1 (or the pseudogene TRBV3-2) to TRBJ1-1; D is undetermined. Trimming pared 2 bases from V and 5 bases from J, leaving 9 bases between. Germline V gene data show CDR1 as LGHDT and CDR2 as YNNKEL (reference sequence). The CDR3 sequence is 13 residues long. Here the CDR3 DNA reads TGTGCCAGCAGCCAATTGGGAGGGACTGAAGCTTTCTTT. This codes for CASSQLGGTEAFF.

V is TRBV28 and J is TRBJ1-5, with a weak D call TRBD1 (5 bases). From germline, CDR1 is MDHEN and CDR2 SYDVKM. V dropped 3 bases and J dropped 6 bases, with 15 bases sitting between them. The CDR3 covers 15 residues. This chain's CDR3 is CASSFVGAGGQPQHF. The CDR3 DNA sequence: TGTGCCAGCAGTTTTGTAGGGGCCGGGGGTCAGCCCCAGCATTTT.

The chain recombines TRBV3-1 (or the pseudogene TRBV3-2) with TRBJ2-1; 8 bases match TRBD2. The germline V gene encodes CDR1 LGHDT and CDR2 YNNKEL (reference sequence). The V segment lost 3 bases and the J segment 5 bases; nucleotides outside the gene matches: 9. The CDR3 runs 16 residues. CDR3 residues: CASSHFGRDGNNEQFF. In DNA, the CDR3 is TGTGCCAGCAGCCATTTCGGGAGGGATGGTAACAATGAGCAGTTCTTC.

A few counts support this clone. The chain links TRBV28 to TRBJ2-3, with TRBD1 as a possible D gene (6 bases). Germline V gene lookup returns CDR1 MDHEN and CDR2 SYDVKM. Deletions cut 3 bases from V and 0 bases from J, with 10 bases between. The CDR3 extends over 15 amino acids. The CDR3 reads CASSFVQGSTDTQYF. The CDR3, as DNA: TGTGCCAGCAGTTTTGTCCAGGGGAGCACAGATACGCAGTATTTT.

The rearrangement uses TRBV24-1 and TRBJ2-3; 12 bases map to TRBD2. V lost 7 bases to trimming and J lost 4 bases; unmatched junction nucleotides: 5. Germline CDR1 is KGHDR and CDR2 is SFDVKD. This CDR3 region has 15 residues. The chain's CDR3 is CATSETSGSADTQYF. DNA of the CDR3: TGTGCCACCAGCGAGACTAGCGGGAGTGCAGATACGCAGTATTTT.

The CDR3 protein is CASSGVNSGLAEYNEQFF. In DNA, the CDR3 is TGTGCCAGTAGTGGAGTCAATTCGGGACTAGCGGAATACAATGAGCAGTTCTTC. The gene calls are TRBV19 and TRBJ2-1, with TRBD2 matching over 11 bases. The CDR3 runs to 18 residues. Germline V gives CDR1 LNHDA, CDR2 SQIVND (reference sequence). Unmatched junction bases numbered 13, after V lost 5 bases and J lost 4 bases.

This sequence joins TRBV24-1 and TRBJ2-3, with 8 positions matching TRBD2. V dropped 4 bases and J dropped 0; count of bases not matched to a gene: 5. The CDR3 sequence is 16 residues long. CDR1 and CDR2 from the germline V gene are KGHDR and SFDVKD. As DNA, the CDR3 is TGTGCCACCAGTGAGTTAACTAGCGGCAGCACAGATACGCAGTATTTT. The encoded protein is CATSELTSGSTDTQYF.

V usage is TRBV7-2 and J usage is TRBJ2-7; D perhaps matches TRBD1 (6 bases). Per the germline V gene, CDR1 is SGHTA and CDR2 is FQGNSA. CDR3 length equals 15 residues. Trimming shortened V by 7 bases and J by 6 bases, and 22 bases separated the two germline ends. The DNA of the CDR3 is TGTGCCAGCACTCGGACAGCCAAACTGAGAATCGAGCAGTACTTC. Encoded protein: CASTRTAKLRIEQYF.